Below, one T cell receptor beta chain is given with its context. Its specificity is not known. Looked up from germline, CDR1 is SGHVS and CDR2 is FQNEAQ. V gave up 1 base and J gave up 2 bases, with 18 bases separating them. CDR3 length: 17 residues. Method: immunoSEQ multiplex PCR; TCRdb's copy keeps in-frame clones and lacks some. This sample yields a few hundred thousand clones, of which around 77% are seen a single time; 12% belongs to the top ten. The data originate from a study of shared clonotypes between healthy human individuals. Background on the study: Donors consisted of two women and a few men between 18 and 49.

Study-wide results and limits: Genetic and exposure-history diversity was limited by the small donor number. Donor clonotype sharing was expected to depend on sequencing depth.

This TCR derives from a woman aged 35 to 49 in good health. Some clones in this sample may be carry-over from other donors' samples. Sequencing was performed on PBMCs. The V and J genes are TRBV7-8 and TRBJ2-7, with D maybe TRBD2 (5 bases). This chain's CDR3 is CASSLVVGGQTPYEQYF. CDR3 bases: TGTGCCAGCAGCTTAGTGGTGGGCGGGCAGACCCCCTACGAGCAGTACTTC.